This T cell receptor (beta chain) was profiled in a study of identifying expanded T cells in peripheral blood. The CDR3 extends over 16 amino acids. Germline V gene sequence: CDR1 SGHRS, CDR2 YFSETQ. V was pared by 0 bases and J by 1 base, with 10 bases between. Sequenced by immunoSEQ multiplex PCR; TCRdb stores in-frame clones only, minus some. The sample comprises about 100,000 clones, roughly 91% of which are singletons, and about a sixth rests with the top ten. The chain has TRBV5-1 and TRBJ1-4; tentatively, D is TRBD1 (5 bases). The sample consisted of blood. The origin of this receptor is a person aged 18-70 years in good health. The CDR3 nucleotides read TGCGCCAGCAGCTTGGTCCAGGGAGTAACTAATGAAAAACTGTTTTTT. Translated, it gives CASSLVQGVTNEKLFF.